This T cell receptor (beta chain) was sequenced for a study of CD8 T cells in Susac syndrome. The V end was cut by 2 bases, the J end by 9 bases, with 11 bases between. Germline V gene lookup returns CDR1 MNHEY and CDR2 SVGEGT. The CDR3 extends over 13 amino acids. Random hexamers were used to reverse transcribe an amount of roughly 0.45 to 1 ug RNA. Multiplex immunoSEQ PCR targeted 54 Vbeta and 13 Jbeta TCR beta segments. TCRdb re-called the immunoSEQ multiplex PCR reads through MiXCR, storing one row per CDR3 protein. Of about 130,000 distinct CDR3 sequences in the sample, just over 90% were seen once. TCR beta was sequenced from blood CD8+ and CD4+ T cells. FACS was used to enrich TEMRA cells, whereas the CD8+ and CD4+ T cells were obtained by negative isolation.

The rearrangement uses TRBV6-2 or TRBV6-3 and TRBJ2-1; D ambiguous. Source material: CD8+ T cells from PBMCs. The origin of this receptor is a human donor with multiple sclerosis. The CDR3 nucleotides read TGTGCCAGCAGTTACGTAGGGCGGACTGAGCAGTTCTTC. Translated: CASSYVGRTEQFF.